Below, one T cell receptor beta chain is given with its context. Its antigen is currently unknown. These data belong to a study of cytomegalovirus exposure and HLA in healthy donors. Findings of the study overall: Accurate prediction of most subjects' HLA-A and HLA-B alleles from TCR beta sequences was reported. A list of 150 or so TCR beta chains associated with cytomegalovirus was given. Productive status was seen about 87% or about 30% of the time for most TCR beta V segments in an earlier analysis.

The CDR3 sequence is 15 residues long. Germline lookup yields CDR1 ENHRY and CDR2 SYGVKD. The germline V and J ends were trimmed by 2 bases and 1 base, with 11 bases remaining between them. It was with 60 Vbeta and 13 Jbeta primers that the PCR ran. Method: immunoSEQ multiplex PCR; TCRdb's copy keeps in-frame clones and lacks some. The data contain about 160,000 clones, 70% to 75% of them singletons. This receptor was identified in a man aged 18 to 30 in good health and CMV-seropositive. What was sequenced was PBMCs. V usage is TRBV10-3 and J usage is TRBJ1-1; tentative D call: TRBD1 (6 bases). The CDR3 loop reads CAISEAGQTNTEAFF. Written as DNA, the CDR3 is TGTGCCATCAGTGAGGCTGGACAGACGAACACTGAAGCTTTCTTT.